This T cell receptor (beta chain) was profiled in a study of blood T cell repertoires in COVID-19. Trimming cost V 5 bases and J 4 bases; bases outside gene matches: 6. Germline V gives CDR1 LNHDA, CDR2 SQIVND (reference sequence). The CDR3 sequence is 15 residues long. This clone was picked up one time. Original processing notes: Amplification from reference gene primers served as the basis for estimated nucleated cell counts. The data were produced by immunoSEQ multiplex PCR, yet TCRdb's version contains in-frame clones alone and is incomplete. The V and J calls and clone size come from that table; D and trimming were worked out from the DNA. Counted here are fewer than 250,000 clones, over 70% occurring once; the ten biggest clones make up about 6.9%.

The sequence derives from a man between 60 and 75 years old with acute or convalescent COVID-19. V gene TRBV19 combines with J gene TRBJ2-1; TRBD1 aligns across 9 bases. Sequences were obtained from peripheral blood. The CDR3, as DNA: TGTGCCAGTAGTCCCGAGGGACAGGGTTACAATGAGCAGTTCTTC. Encoded protein: CASSPEGQGYNEQFF.